These T cell receptor beta chains were read from a single sample in a study of cytomegalovirus exposure and HLA in healthy donors. The method was immunoSEQ multiplex PCR; TCRdb's version includes in-frame clones alone and lacks a portion of them. The table records approximately 120,000 clones, roughly 70% of them present only once. The sequenced material came from PBMCs. The source is a young man in good health and CMV-seronegative. CDR3s leave out the opening cysteine and the closing phenylalanine or tryptophan.

ASTSQGSGELF | TRBV6-6
ARRKRSMNTEAF | TRBV30
ASSFGKAYGYT | TRBV28
ASSQELAAPYEQY | TRBV4-3
ASSEAGAGLSSYEQY | TRBV6-1
ASSQFLQGASGELF | TRBV16
ASKRSYEQY | TRBV6-6
AWTMGGSYEQY | TRBV30
ASSSTGAEETQY | TRBV5-1
ASSLDSDRGGSGDMNTEAF | TRBV5-1
ASSQEIKSNYGYT | TRBV4-3
ASSEVLNTEAF | TRBV27
ASTPGTSGELGVTGELF | TRBV14
ASSGDRVSYNSPLH | TRBV6-1
ASSLAAVTSGNTIY | TRBV5-5
ASSYSTGVTTYEQY | TRBV6-5
ASSQAVDSISGYT | TRBV4-2
AGGLAGITGELF | TRBV7-2
ATSRDGGLAGTDTQY | TRBV15
AISTGDMNTEAF | TRBV10-3
ASSLGGTNGEKLF | TRBV7-6
SARIGETQY | TRBV20-1
ASSLSSDTQY | TRBV7-2
ASSWGGGYEQY | TRBV14
ASSVDRERYEQY | TRBV5-1
ASRGGHEQY | TRBV5-1
ASSVEWGPDTQY | TRBV9
ASSPQPGLLIAYEQY | TRBV27
AWSVDYPVTGELF | TRBV30